This is a list of T cell receptor beta chains from one sample in a study of beta chain features in type 1 diabetes. Produced via immunoSEQ multiplex PCR; TCRdb's table is partial and in-frame only. The table has over 150,000 clones, approximately 10% seen once. Sequenced material: central memory CD4+ T cells from blood. The source of these receptors is a man aged 30 to 45 with type 1 diabetes. The CDR3 runs from the conserved cysteine through the conserved F or W. D genes are given only for firm matches. Rows may omit the clone size; those that give it use once, few, many or a size class.

TRBD2,.,TRBV14,TRBJ2-2,CASSPLAGTQGTGELFF,TGTGCCAGCAGCCCTTTAGCGGGAACCCAGGGGACCGGGGAGCTGTTTTTT
.,.,TRBV23-1,TRBJ2-2,CASKWGGGGTGELFF,TGCGCCAGCAAGTGGGGAGGGGGTGGCACCGGGGAGCTGTTTTTT
TRBD1,.,TRBV5-1,TRBJ1-4,CASSQGQGHEKLFF,TGCGCCAGCAGCCAGGGACAGGGGCATGAAAAACTGTTTTTT
.,few,TRBV6-6,TRBJ2-7,CASSQGEGGYEQYF,TGTGCCAGCAGTCAAGGGGAAGGGGGCTACGAGCAGTACTTC
.,few,TRBV11-2,TRBJ2-7,CASSFVTNTYEQYF,TGTGCCAGCAGCTTCGTCACTAACACCTACGAGCAGTACTTC
.,few,TRBV4-1,TRBJ2-3,CASSPLEVDTQYF,TGCGCCAGCAGCCCTTTGGAGGTGGATACGCAGTATTTT
TRBD1,few,TRBV7-9,TRBJ2-7,CASSRDTGGQYF,TGTGCCAGCAGCAGGGACACAGGGGGCCAGTACTTC
.,few,TRBV7-9,TRBJ1-3,CASTAYGAGGNTIYF,TGTGCCAGCACAGCTTATGGGGCAGGTGGAAACACCATATATTTT
TRBD1,few,TRBV9,TRBJ2-6,CASRGYSDRGAGANVLTF,TGTGCCAGCAGGGGATACTCGGACAGGGGCGCTGGGGCCAACGTCCTGACTTTC
.,.,TRBV30,TRBJ2-7,CASSKGRYEQYF,TGTGCCTCCTCAAAAGGGAGGTACGAGCAGTACTTC
.,.,TRBV5-1,TRBJ2-2,CASSFDRYLNTGELFF,TGCGCCAGCAGCTTTGACAGATACCTGAACACCGGGGAGCTGTTTTTT
TRBD2,.,TRBV7-2,TRBJ2-7,CASSLVSSGAPYEQYF,TGTGCCAGCAGCTTAGTCTCTAGCGGGGCACCCTACGAGCAGTACTTC
TRBD1,few,TRBV19,TRBJ2-1,CASRGQAYNEQFF,TGTGCCAGTAGGGGACAGGCCTACAATGAGCAGTTCTTC
.,.,TRBV30,TRBJ2-3,CAWSPGGLTDTQYF,TGTGCCTGGAGTCCTGGCGGGCTCACAGATACGCAGTATTTT
.,.,TRBV28,TRBJ2-2,CASLTSTGELFF,TGTGCCAGTCTGACTAGCACCGGGGAGCTGTTTTTT
TRBD2,.,TRBV29-1,TRBJ2-3,CSVGERGPNTQYF,TGCAGCGTTGGGGAGCGGGGCCCAAATACGCAGTATTTT
TRBD1,.,TRBV7-8,TRBJ2-2,CASSLRGTGGSGELFF,TGTGCCAGCAGCCTAAGAGGGACAGGGGGCAGCGGGGAGCTGTTTTTT
.,few,TRBV29-1,TRBJ1-2,CSGLVGSPLYYGYTF,TGCAGCGGACTCGTAGGCTCCCCTTTATACTATGGCTACACCTTC
.,few,TRBV9,TRBJ2-2,CASSVELVSLGELFF,TGTGCCAGCAGCGTAGAACTAGTCTCCCTCGGGGAGCTGTTTTTT
.,.,TRBV28,TRBJ2-1,CASSFSGQGRGEQFF,TGTGCCAGCAGTTTTAGCGGTCAGGGGAGGGGTGAGCAGTTCTTC
.,.,TRBV10-3,TRBJ1-1,CAIRDKNTEAFF,TGTGCCATCAGGGACAAGAACACTGAAGCTTTCTTT